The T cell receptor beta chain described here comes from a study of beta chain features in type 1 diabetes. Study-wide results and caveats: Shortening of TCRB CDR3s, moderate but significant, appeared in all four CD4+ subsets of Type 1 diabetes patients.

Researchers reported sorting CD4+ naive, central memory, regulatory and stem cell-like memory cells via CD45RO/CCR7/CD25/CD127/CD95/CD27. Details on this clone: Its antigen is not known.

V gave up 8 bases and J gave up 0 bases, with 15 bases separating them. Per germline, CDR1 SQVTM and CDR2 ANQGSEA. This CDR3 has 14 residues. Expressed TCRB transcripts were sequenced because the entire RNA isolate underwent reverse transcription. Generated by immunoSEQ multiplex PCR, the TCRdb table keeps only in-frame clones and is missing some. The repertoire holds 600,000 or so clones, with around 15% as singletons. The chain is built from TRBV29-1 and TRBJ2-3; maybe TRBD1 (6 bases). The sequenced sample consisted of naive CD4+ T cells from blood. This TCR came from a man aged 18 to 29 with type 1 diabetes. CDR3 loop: CSLEQDSSTDTQYF. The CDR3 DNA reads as TGCAGCCTCGAACAGGACAGTAGCACAGATACGCAGTATTTT.